This T cell receptor beta chain was obtained from a study of control samples from healthy donors and cancer patients. Assay used: immunoSEQ multiplex PCR; TCRdb lists only in-frame clones, some missing. This table has fewer than 65,000 clones, roughly 89% appearing once. Germline V gene sequence: CDR1 SGHRS, CDR2 YFSETQ. Deletions cut 4 bases from V and 0 bases from J, with 11 bases between. CDR3 length equals 14 residues. V usage is TRBV5-1 and J usage is TRBJ2-7; D is unresolved. The sample comprised PBMCs. The origin of this receptor is a man aged 35 to 55 with colorectal cancer. The DNA of the CDR3 is TGCGCCAGCAGCCCGTGGACCGCCTCCTACGAGCAGTACTTC. This translates into CASSPWTASYEQYF.